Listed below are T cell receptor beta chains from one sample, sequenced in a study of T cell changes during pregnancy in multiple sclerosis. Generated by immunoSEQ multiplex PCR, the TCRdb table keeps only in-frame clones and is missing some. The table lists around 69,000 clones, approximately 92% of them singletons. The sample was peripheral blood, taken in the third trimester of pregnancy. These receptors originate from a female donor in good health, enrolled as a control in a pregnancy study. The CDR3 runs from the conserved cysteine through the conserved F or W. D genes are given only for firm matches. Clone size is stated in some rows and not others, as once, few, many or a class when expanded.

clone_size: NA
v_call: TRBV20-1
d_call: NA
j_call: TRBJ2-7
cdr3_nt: TGCAGTGCCAGAAGGCGGGGCGAGCAGTACTTC
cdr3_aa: CSARRRGEQYF

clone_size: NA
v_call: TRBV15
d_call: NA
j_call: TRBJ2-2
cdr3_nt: TGTGCCACCAGCAGAGACCAGGGGAACACCGGGGAGCTGTTTTTT
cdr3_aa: CATSRDQGNTGELFF

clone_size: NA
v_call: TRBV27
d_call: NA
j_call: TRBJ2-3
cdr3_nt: TGTGCCAGCAGAACTCTCCAGGGGCAGGAAGGCTCAGATACGCAGTATTTT
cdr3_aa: CASRTLQGQEGSDTQYF

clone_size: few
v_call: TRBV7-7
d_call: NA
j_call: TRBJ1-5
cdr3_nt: TGTGCTAGCAGCTTAGTGGGGGACAAATATAGCAATCAGCCCCAGCATTTT
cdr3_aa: CASSLVGDKYSNQPQHF

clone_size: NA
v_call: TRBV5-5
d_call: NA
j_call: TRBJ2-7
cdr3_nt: TGTGCCAGCAGCTTCGGACTCTACGAGCAGTACTTC
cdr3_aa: CASSFGLYEQYF

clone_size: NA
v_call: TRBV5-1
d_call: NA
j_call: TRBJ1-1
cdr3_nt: TGCGCCAGCAGCTTTGGGGAGGGGCGCCGGGAAGAAGCTTTCTTT
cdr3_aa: CASSFGEGRREEAFF

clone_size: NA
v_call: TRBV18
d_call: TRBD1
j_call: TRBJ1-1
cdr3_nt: TGTGCCAGCTCACCCCGACAGGGCATGAACACTGAAGCTTTCTTT
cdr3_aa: CASSPRQGMNTEAFF

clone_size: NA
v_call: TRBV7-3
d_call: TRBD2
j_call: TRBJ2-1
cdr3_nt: TGTGCCAGCAGCTTAATTGGTTTGCGGGAGCACTACAATGAGCAGTTCTTC
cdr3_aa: CASSLIGLREHYNEQFF

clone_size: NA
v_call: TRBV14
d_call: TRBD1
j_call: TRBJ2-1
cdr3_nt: TGTGCCAGCAGCCAAGAGATTGGGACAGGGGGCCGCCTGTACTACAATGAGCAGTTCTTC
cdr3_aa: CASSQEIGTGGRLYYNEQFF

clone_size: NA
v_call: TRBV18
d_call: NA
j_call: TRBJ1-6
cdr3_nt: TGTGCCAGCTCCCCCCTCGGGAATCAAGGTAGCTCACCCCTCCACTTT
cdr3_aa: CASSPLGNQGSSPLHF

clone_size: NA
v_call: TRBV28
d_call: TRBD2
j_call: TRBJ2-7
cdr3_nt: TGTGCCAGCATCCCGTCCAGAAGCGGGAGGCGCTCCTACGAGCAGTACTTC
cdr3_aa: CASIPSRSGRRSYEQYF

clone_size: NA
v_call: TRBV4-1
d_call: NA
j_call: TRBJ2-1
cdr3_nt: TGCGCCAGCAGCCTACTAGCTGGCTACAATGAGCAGTTCTTC
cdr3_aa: CASSLLAGYNEQFF

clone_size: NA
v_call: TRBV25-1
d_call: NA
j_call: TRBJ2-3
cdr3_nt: TGTGCCAGCAGTGAACCCACAGGGACAGATACGCAGTATTTT
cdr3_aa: CASSEPTGTDTQYF

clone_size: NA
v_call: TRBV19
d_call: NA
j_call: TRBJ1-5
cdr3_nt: TGTGCCAGTAGTATTAGGGGCTTCCAGCCCCAGCATTTT
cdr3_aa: CASSIRGFQPQHF

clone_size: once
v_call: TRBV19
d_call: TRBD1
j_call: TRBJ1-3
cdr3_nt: TGTGCCAGTAGTACTAACGGACAGGGTTACACCATATATTTT
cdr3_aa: CASSTNGQGYTIYF

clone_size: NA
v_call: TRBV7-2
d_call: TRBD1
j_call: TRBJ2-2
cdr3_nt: TGTGCCAGCAGCTCCCCCCCGGGACAGGGGGTAAACGGGGAGCTGTTTTTT
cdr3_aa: CASSSPPGQGVNGELFF

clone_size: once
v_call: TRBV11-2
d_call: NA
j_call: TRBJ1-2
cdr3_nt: TGTGCCAGCAGCCTGGGGTACAGGGTAGACTATGGCTACACCTTC
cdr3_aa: CASSLGYRVDYGYTF

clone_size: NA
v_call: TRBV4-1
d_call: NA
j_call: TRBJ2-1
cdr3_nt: TGCGCCAGCAGCCAAGCCGGCCGAGTGGCGGGATACAATGAGCAGTTCTTC
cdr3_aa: CASSQAGRVAGYNEQFF

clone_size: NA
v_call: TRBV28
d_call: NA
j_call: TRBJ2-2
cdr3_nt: TGTGCCAGCAGAACGACTTTCCGGGAGCTGTTTTTT
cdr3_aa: CASRTTFRELFF

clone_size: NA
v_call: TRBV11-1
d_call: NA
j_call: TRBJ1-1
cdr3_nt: TGTGCCAGCAGCTCGTCAGGGTTAGGAGCTTTCTTT
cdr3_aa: CASSSSGLGAFF

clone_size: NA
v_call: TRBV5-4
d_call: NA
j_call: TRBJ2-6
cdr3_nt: TGTGCCAGCAGCCCAGGGTACTCTGGGGCCAACGTCCTGACTTTC
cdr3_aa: CASSPGYSGANVLTF

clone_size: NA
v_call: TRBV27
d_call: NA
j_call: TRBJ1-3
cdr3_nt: TGTGCCAGCAGTTTCCCGTCCACCCTAACGCCCGGAAACACCATATATTTT
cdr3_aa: CASSFPSTLTPGNTIYF

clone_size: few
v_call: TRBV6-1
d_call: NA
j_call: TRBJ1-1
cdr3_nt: TGTGCCAGCAGTGACCGCGGGGGTAACACTGAAGCTTTCTTT
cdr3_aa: CASSDRGGNTEAFF

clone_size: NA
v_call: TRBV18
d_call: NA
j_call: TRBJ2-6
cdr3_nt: TGTGCCAGCTCAATACTCGCAGGTGTGAGCTCTGGGGCCAACGTCCTGACTTTC
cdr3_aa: CASSILAGVSSGANVLTF

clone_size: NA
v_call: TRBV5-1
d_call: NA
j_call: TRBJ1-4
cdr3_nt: TGCGCCAGCAGCTTGGGACAGGAGTCAACTAATGAAAAACTGTTTTTT
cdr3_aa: CASSLGQESTNEKLFF

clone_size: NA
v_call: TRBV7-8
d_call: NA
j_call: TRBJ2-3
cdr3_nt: TGTGCCAGCAGCCCCGGGGGGCCCGATACGCAGTATTTT
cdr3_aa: CASSPGGPDTQYF

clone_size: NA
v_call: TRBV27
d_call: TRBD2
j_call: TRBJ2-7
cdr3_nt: TGTGCCAGCAGTTCGACTAGCGGAGCGGACGAGCAGTACTTC
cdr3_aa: CASSSTSGADEQYF

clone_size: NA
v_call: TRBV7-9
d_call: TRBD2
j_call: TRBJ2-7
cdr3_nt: TGTGCCAGCAGCTACAAAGCGGGAGGACACGAGCAGTACTTC
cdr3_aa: CASSYKAGGHEQYF

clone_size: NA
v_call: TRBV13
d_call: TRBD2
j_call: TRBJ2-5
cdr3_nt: TGTGCCAGCAGCGCACCGGGACTAGCGGGGGGCAGTCAGGCGCCCCAGTACTTC
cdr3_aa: CASSAPGLAGGSQAPQYF

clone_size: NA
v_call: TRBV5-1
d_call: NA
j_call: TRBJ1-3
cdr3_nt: TGCGCCAGCAGCTTGGGAGGCCCCGGAAACACCATATATTTT
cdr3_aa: CASSLGGPGNTIYF

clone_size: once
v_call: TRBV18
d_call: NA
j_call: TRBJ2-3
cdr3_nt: TGTGCCAGCTCACTTACGGAGGGGAGCACAGATACGCAGTATTTT
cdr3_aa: CASSLTEGSTDTQYF

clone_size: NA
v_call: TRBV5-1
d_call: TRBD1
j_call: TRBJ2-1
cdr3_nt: TGCGCCAGCAGCTTGGCTTTAGGACAGGGTTTAAATGAGCAGTTCTTC
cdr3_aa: CASSLALGQGLNEQFF

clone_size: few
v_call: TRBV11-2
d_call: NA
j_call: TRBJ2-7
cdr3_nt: TGTGCCAGCAGCCCGCCAGCGACTTCGGTAGAGCAGTACTTC
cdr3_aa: CASSPPATSVEQYF

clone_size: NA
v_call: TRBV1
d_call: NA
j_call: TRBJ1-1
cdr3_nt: TGCACCAGCAGCCAACCACCGAGGGCGTGGGACACTGAAGCTTTCTTT
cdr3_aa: CTSSQPPRAWDTEAFF

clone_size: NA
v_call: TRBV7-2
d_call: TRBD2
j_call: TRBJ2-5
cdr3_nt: TGTGCCAGCAGCCGGGGGTGGAGCGGGAGGCTAGAGACCCAGTACTTC
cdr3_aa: CASSRGWSGRLETQYF

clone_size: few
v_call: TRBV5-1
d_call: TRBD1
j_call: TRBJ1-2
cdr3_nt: TGCGCCAGCAGCTTTACAGGGGGCTATGGCTACACCTTC
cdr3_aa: CASSFTGGYGYTF

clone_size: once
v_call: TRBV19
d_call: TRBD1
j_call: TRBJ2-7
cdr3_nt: TGTGCCAGTACCGCCGGGACAGGGGCCAACGAGCAGTACTTC
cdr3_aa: CASTAGTGANEQYF

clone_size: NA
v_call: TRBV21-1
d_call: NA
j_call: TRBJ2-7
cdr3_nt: TGTGCCAGCACCAAGGGACAGGGAGGCGACGAGCAGTACTTC
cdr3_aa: CASTKGQGGDEQYF

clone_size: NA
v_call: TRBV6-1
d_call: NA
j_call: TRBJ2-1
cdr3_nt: TGTGCCAGCAGTGATCCCCCTTCGGATGAGCAGTTCTTC
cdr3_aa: CASSDPPSDEQFF

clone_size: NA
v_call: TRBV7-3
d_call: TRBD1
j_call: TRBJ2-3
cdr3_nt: TGTGCCAGCAGCTTACTTGGGACAGGGGTTATAGATACGCAGTATTTT
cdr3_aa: CASSLLGTGVIDTQYF

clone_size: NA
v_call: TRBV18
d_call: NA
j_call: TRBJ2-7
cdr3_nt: TGTGCCAGCTCACCGGGCGAGGGTTACTCCTACGAGCAGTACTTC
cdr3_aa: CASSPGEGYSYEQYF

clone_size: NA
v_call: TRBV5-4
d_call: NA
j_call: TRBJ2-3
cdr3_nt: TGTGCCAGCAGCTCCCCTGGGGCCAAGGATACGCAGTATTTT
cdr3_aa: CASSSPGAKDTQYF

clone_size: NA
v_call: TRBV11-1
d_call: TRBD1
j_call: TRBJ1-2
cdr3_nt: TGTGCCAGCAGCCTGGACAGGAACTATGGCTACACCTTC
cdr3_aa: CASSLDRNYGYTF

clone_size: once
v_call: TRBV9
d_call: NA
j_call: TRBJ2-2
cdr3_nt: TGTGCCAGCAGCGTAGAGCTAGCTGGGGTCGACACCGGGGAGCTGTTTTTT
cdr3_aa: CASSVELAGVDTGELFF

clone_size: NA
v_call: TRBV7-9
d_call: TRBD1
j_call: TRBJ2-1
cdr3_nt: TGTGCCAGCAGCTCGGGGACAGGGGGACGGAATGAGCAGTTCTTC
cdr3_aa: CASSSGTGGRNEQFF